The rows below give T cell receptor beta chains drawn from one sample of a study of T cell repertoires in cytomegalovirus infection. Their antigens remain unidentified. TCRdb passed the reads through MiXCR, listing each CDR3 protein once. The sample shows some 940,000 distinct CDR3 sequences, approximately 30% of them seen only once. Sample: cultured CD8+ T cells from PBMCs, taken from culture after CMV antigen stimulation. The receptors were sampled from a human donor in good health (CMV status not recorded). Some clones in this sample may be carry-over from other donors' samples. Each CDR3 is given without its conserved first and last residue.

v_gene	j_gene	CDR3aa
TRBV19	TRBJ2-3	ASSYRYSRTDTQY
TRBV6-5	TRBJ2-7	ASSNSLSSYEQY
TRBV7-2	TRBJ1-4	ASSVIGQGTLSNEKLF
TRBV7-9	TRBJ2-3	ASSLMKIRDTQY
TRBV7-3	TRBJ2-1	ASSLKGTASSYNEQF
TRBV7-6	TRBJ2-5	ASSPRTSGGAETQY
TRBV6-1	TRBJ2-7	ASSERTAYEQY
TRBV6-2/TRBV6-3	TRBJ1-2	ASTTWVSGTEASNYGYT
TRBV2	TRBJ2-2	AVGGQGYTGELF
TRBV11-2	TRBJ2-1	ASSDTGQGPDEQF
TRBV7-9	TRBJ1-3	ASSETGQAGNTIY
TRBV7-6	-	ASSLVVAGSYNEQY
TRBV4-1	TRBJ2-4	ASSQGDGTENIQY
TRBV20-1	TRBJ2-3	SARGTSGASFDTQY
TRBV7-9	TRBJ2-1	ASIQAGSNEQF
TRBV5-5	TRBJ2-2	ASSLSGGAATGELF
TRBV4-3	TRBJ1-1	ASSHSQGEAF
TRBV7-8	TRBJ2-1	ASTAGPNEQF
TRBV6-2/TRBV6-3	TRBJ1-1	ASSPEVGGMNTEAF
TRBV7-2	TRBJ2-1	ASSFSIRGGDYNEQF
TRBV11-2	TRBJ2-1	AGKRGNEQF
TRBV9	TRBJ2-1	ASSVETSAYNEQF
TRBV2	TRBJ2-7	ASPSGREVTGTYEQY
TRBV19	TRBJ1-6	ASSIGRSSYNSPLH
TRBV19	TRBJ2-1	ASILGGGGEQF
TRBV2	TRBJ1-2	ASRDDIYGYT
TRBV7-6	TRBJ2-5	ASSLRPAQETQY
TRBV6-1	TRBJ1-1	ASRMGGMAF
TRBV19	TRBJ1-3	ASSPRDNSGNAIY
TRBV7-8	TRBJ2-5	ASSARTAQETQY
TRBV9	TRBJ2-1	ASSVGIEGAKFTYNEQF
TRBV7-3	TRBJ2-2	ASSLNPGNPNTGELF
TRBV11-1	TRBJ1-6	ASSDGQGYNSPLH
TRBV7-2	TRBJ1-2	ASSFNRVEKGYGYT
TRBV6-5	TRBJ2-1	ASSYSKDAGGSYNEQF
TRBV5-6	TRBJ2-7	ASSEGQIYEQY
TRBV9	TRBJ2-2	ASSARQIPHANTGELS
TRBV6-5	TRBJ2-5	ASSYTGQQETQY
TRBV7-8	TRBJ1-2	ASSLGPATYGYT
TRBV4-1	TRBJ2-7	ASSQDRAFEQY
TRBV29-1	TRBJ2-1	SVVERNEQF
TRBV12-3/TRBV12-4	TRBJ2-4	ASSPGQGSFMDIQY
TRBV6-2/TRBV6-3	TRBJ2-2	ASSDRDGGELF
TRBV25-1	TRBJ1-1	ASSEFYPGTVNTEAF
TRBV11-1	TRBJ2-2	ASSRSDPNTGELF
TRBV7-2	TRBJ1-1	ASSPTGPTEAF
TRBV5-5	TRBJ1-1	ASSPYLGGLNTEAF
TRBV6-2/TRBV6-3	TRBJ2-1	ASSYSDINEQF